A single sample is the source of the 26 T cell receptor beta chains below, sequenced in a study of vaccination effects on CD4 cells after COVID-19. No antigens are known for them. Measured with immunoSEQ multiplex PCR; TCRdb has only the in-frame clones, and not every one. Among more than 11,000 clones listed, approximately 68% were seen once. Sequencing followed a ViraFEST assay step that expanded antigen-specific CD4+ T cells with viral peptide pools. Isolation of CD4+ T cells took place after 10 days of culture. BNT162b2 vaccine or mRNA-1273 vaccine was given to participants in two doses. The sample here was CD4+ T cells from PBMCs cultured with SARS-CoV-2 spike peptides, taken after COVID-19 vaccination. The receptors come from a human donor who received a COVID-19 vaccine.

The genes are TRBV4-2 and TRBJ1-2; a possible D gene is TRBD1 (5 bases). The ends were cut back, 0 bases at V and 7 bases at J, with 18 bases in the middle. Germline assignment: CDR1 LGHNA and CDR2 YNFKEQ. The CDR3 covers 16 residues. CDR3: CASSQDIGDFERGYTF. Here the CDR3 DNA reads TGTGCCAGCAGCCAAGATATAGGGGACTTTGAGCGTGGCTACACCTTC.

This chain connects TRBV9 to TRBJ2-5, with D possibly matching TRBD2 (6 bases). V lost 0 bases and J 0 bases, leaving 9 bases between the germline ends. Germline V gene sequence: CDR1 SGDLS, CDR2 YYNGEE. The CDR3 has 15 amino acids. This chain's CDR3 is CASSVGGGNQETQYF. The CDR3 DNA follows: TGTGCCAGCAGCGTAGGGGGCGGGAACCAAGAGACCCAGTACTTC.

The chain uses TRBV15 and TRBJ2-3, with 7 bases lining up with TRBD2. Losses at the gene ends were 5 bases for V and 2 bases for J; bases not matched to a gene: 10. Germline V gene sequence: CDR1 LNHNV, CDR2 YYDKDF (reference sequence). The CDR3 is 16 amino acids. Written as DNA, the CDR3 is TGTGCCACCAGCGAAAATACCGGGACTATCACAGATACGCAGTATTTT. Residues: CATSENTGTITDTQYF.

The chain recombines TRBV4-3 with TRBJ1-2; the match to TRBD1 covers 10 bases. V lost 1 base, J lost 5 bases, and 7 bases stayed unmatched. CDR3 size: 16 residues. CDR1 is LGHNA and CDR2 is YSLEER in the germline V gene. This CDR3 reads CASSQGDRGAEYGYTF. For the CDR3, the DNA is TGCGCCAGCAGCCAAGGGGACAGGGGCGCGGAGTATGGCTACACCTTC.

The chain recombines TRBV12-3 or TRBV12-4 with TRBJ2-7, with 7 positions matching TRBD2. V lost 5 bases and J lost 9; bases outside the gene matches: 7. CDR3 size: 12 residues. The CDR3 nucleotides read TGTGCCAGCAGTAGGGACTACCTAGGGCAGTACTTC. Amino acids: CASSRDYLGQYF.

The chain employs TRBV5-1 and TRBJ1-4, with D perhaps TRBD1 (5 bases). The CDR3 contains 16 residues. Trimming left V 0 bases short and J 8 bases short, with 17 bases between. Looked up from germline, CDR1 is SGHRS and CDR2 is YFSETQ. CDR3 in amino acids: CASSLVGADFGEKLFF. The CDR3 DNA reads TGCGCCAGCAGCTTGGTCGGGGCGGATTTTGGAGAAAAACTGTTTTTT.

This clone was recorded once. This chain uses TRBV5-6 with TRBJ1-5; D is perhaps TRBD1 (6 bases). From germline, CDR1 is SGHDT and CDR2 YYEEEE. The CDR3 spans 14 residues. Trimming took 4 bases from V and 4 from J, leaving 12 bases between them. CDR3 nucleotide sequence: TGTGCCAGCAGCCCGAGGGGGGTAAATCAGCCCCAGCATTTT. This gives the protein CASSPRGVNQPQHF.

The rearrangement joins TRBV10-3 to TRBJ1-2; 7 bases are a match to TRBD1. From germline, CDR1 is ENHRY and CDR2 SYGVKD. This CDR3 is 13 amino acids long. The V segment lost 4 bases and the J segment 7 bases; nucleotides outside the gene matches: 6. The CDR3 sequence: CAISGGQVTGYTF. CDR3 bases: TGTGCCATCAGTGGAGGACAGGTCACTGGCTACACCTTC.

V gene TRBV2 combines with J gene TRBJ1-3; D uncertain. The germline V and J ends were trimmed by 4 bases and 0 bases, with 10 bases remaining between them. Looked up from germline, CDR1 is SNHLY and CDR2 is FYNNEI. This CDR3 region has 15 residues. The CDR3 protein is CASSAGTSSGNTIYF. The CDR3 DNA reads TGTGCCAGCAGTGCCGGCACGAGCTCTGGAAACACCATATATTTT.

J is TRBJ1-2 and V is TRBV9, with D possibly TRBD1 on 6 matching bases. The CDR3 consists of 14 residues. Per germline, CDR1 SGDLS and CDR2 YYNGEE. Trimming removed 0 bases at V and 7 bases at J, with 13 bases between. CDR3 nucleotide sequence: TGTGCCAGCAGCGTAGATGGCAGGGGAGGTGGCTACACCTTC. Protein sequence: CASSVDGRGGGYTF.

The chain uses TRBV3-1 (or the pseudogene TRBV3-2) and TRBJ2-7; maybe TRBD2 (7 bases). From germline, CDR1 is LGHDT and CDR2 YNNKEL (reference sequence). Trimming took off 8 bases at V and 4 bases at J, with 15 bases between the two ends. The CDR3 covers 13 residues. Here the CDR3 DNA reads TGTGCCAGCGGGAGGGGCAGGGGTTACGAGCAGTACTTC. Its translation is CASGRGRGYEQYF.

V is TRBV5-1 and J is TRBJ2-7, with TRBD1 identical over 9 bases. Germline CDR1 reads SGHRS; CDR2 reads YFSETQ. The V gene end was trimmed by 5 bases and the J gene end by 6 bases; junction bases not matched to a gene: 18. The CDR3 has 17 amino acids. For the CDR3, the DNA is TGCGCCAGCAGACCGCAATTGACACCGGGACAGGGAGGCGAGCAGTACTTC. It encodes CASRPQLTPGQGGEQYF.

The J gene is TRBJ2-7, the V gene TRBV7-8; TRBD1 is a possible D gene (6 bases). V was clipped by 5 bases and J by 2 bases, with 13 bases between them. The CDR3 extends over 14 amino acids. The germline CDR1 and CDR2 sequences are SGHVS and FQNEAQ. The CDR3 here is CASSQTGATYEQYF. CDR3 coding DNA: TGTGCCAGCAGCCAGACAGGCGCGACCTACGAGCAGTACTTC. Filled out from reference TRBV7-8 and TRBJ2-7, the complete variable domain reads GAGVSQSPRYKVAKRGQDVALRCDPISGHVSLFWYQQALGQGPEFLTYFQNEAQLDKSGLPSDRFFAERPEGSVSTLKIQRTQQEDSAVYLCASSQTGATYEQYFGPGTRLTVT.

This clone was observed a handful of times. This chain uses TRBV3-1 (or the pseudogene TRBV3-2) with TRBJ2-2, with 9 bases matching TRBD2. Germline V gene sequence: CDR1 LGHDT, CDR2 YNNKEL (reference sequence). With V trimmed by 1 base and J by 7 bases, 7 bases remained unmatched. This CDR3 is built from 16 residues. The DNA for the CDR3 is TGTGCCAGCAGCCAAGCCGGGACTAGCTCTGTCGGGGAGCTGTTTTTT. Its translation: CASSQAGTSSVGELFF.

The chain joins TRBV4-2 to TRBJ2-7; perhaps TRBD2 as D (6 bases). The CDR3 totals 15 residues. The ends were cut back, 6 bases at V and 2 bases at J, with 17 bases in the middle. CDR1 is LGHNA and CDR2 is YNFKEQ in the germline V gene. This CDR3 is CASRSRERAAYEQYF. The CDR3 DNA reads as TGTGCCAGCAGGTCTCGGGAGCGGGCCGCCTACGAGCAGTACTTC.

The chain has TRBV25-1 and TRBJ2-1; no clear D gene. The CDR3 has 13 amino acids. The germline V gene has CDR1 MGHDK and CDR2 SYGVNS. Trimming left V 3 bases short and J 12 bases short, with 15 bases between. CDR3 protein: CASSDYNSPRQFF. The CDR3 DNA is TGTGCCAGCAGTGATTATAATAGCCCCAGGCAGTTCTTC.

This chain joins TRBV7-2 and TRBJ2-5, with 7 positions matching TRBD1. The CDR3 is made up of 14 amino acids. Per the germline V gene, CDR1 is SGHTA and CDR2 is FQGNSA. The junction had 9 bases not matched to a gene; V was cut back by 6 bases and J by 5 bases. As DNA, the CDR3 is TGTGCCAGCAGGATACAGGGGTCGGGGGAGACCCAGTACTTC. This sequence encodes CASRIQGSGETQYF.

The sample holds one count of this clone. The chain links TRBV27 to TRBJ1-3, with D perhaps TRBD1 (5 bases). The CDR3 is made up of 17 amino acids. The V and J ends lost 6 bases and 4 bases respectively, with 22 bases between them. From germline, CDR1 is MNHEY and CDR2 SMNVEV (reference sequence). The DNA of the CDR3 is TGTGCCAGCAGACTACCCCTGGGGGGATGGAACGGAAACACCATATATTTT. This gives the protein CASRLPLGGWNGNTIYF.

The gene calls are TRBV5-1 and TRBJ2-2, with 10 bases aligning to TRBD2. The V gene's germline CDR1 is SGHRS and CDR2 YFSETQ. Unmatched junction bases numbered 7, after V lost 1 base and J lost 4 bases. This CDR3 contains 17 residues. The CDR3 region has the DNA TGCGCCAGCAGCTTGAGGAGCGGGAGGGCCGGCACCGGGGAGCTGTTTTTT. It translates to CASSLRSGRAGTGELFF.

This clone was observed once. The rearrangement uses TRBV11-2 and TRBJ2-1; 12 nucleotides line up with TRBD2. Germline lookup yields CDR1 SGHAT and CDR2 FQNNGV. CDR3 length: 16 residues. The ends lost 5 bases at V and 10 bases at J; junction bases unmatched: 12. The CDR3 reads CASSPRPSGRGGEQFF. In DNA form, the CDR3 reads TGTGCCAGCAGCCCACGCCCTAGCGGGAGGGGGGGGGAGCAGTTCTTC.

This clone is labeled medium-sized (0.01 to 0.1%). CDR3 coding DNA: TGTGCCAGCAGCTCCCTGGGGGAGAGCAATCAGCCCCAGCATTTT. Translated: CASSSLGESNQPQHF. The V gene is TRBV5-4, the J gene TRBJ1-5, with D possibly matching TRBD1 (5 bases). The V end lost 3 bases, the J end lost 1 base, and 11 bases lay between the germline ends. The germline V gene encodes CDR1 SGHNT and CDR2 YYREEE (reference sequence). The CDR3 covers 15 residues.

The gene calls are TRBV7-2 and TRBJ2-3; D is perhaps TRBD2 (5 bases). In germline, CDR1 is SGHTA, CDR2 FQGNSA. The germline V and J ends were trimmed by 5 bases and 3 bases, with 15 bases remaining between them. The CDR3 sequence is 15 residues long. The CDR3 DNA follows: TGTGCCAGCAGCCTCGGGGTGGTTTCTACAGATACGCAGTATTTT. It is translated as CASSLGVVSTDTQYF.

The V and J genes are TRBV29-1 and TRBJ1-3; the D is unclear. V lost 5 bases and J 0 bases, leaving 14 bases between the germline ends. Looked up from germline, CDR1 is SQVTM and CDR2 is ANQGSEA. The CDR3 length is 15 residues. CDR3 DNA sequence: TGCAGCGTTCTTACTTTGACGGACTCTGGAAACACCATATATTTT. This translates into CSVLTLTDSGNTIYF.

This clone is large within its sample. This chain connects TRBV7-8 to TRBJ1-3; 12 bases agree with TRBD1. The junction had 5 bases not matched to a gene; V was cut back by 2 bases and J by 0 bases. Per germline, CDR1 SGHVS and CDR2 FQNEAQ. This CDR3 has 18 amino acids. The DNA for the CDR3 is TGTGCCAGCAGCTTACAGGGACAGGGGGCTTCCTCTGGAAACACCATATATTTT. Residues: CASSLQGQGASSGNTIYF.

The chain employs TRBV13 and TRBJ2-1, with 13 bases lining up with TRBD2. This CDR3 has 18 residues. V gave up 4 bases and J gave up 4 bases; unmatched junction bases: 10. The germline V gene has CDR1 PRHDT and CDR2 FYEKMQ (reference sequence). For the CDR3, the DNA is TGTGCCAGCAGCTCCCCAAGGACTAGCGGGAGATTATACAATGAGCAGTTCTTC. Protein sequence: CASSSPRTSGRLYNEQFF.

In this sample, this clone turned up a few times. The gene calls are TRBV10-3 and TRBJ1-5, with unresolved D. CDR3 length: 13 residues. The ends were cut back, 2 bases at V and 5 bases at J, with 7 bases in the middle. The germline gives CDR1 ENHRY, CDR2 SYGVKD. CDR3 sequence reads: CAISEGWDQPQHF. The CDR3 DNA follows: TGTGCCATCAGTGAGGGGTGGGATCAGCCCCAGCATTTT.